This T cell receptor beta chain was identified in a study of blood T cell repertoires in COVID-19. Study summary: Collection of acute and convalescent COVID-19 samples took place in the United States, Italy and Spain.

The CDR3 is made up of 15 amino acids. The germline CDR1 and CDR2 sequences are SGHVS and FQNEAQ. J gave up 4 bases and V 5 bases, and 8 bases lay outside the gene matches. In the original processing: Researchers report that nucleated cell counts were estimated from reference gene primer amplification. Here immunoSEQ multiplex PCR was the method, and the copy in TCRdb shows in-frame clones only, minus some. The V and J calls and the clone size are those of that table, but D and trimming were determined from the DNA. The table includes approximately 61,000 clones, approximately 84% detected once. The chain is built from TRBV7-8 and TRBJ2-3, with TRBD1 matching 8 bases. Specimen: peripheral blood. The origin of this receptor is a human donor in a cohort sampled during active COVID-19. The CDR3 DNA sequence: TGTGCCAGCAGCCTCCGGGACAGGATATCAGATACGCAGTATTTT. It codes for CASSLRDRISDTQYF.